These 14 T cell receptor beta chains were all obtained from the same sample, sequenced in a study of cytotoxic CD8 clonotypes in ibrutinib-treated CLL. Libraries were prepared by immunoSEQ multiplex PCR; TCRdb keeps only in-frame clonotypes and omits some of them. The sample yields over 130,000 clones, more than 75% seen once. The specimen was PBMCs, collected after 36 months of ibrutinib treatment. The receptors were gathered from a human donor with chronic lymphocytic leukemia.

V usage is TRBV19 and J usage is TRBJ2-5, with 8 positions matching TRBD2. V dropped 6 bases and J dropped 2; count of bases not matched to a gene: 8. The CDR3 covers 15 residues. Germline values: CDR1 LNHDA, CDR2 SQIVND (reference sequence). The CDR3, as DNA: TGTGCCAGTAGAGTAGTGGGACTAGAGCAAGAGACCCAGTACTTC. Its translation is CASRVVGLEQETQYF.

The rearrangement links TRBV5-1 to TRBJ2-5; D uncertain. The CDR3 spans 14 residues. V gave up 2 bases and J gave up 1 base, with 9 bases separating them. From germline, CDR1 is SGHRS and CDR2 YFSETQ. CDR3 residues: CASSFDPSQETQYF. In nucleotides, the CDR3 is TGCGCCAGCAGCTTTGATCCATCCCAAGAGACCCAGTACTTC. The full variable domain, its missing parts supplied by reference TRBV5-1 and TRBJ2-5, is KAGVTQTPRYLIKTRGQQVTLSCSPISGHRSVSWYQQTPGQGLQFLFEYFSETQRNKGNFPGRFSGRQFSNSRSEMNVSTLELGDSALYLCASSFDPSQETQYFGPGTRLLVL.

The chain joins TRBV5-1 to TRBJ2-1; 11 bases map to TRBD2. The CDR3 totals 18 residues. The ends lost 3 bases at V and 0 bases at J; junction bases unmatched: 8. Germline values: CDR1 SGHRS, CDR2 YFSETQ. The CDR3 here is CASSSLAGGPSSYNEQFF. The CDR3 region has the DNA TGCGCCAGCAGCTCTCTAGCGGGAGGACCTAGCTCCTACAATGAGCAGTTCTTC.

V is TRBV29-1 and J is TRBJ2-3; perhaps D is TRBD1 or TRBD2 (5 bases each). Trimming stripped 4 bases from V and 5 bases from J, with 16 bases between. The length of the CDR3 is 14 residues. Germline CDR1 and CDR2: SQVTM and ANQGSEA. The CDR3 nucleotides read TGCAGCGTTGGTCCCGGACCTGGGGGAGATACGCAGTATTTT. Translated: CSVGPGPGGDTQYF.

V gene TRBV6-6 combines with J gene TRBJ1-1; a possible D gene is TRBD1 (5 bases). The CDR3 has 15 residues. Trimming removed 4 bases at V and 4 bases at J, with 16 bases between. Germline V gene data show CDR1 as MNHNY and CDR2 as SVGAGI (reference sequence). The CDR3 loop reads CASSSLGWRGTEAFF. CDR3 DNA: TGTGCCAGCAGTTCATTGGGCTGGAGGGGCACTGAAGCTTTCTTT.

This chain connects TRBV5-6 to TRBJ1-5; possible D gene TRBD1, 5 bases. Looked up from germline, CDR1 is SGHDT and CDR2 is YYEEEE. The V and J ends lost 0 bases and 5 bases respectively, with 9 bases between them. This CDR3 region has 14 residues. DNA for the CDR3: TGTGCCAGCAGCTTGGGCAGGGAGTATCAGCCCCAGCATTTT. This translates into CASSLGREYQPQHF.

This clone has only one observation. The V and J genes are TRBV6-6 and TRBJ1-5, with D maybe TRBD1 (5 bases). The CDR3 runs 13 residues. With 4 bases removed from V and 4 bases from J, the gap between germline ends came to 8 bases. Germline CDR1 MNHNY, CDR2 SVGAGI (reference sequence). CDR3 in amino acids: CASSSQGNQPQHF. In DNA form, the CDR3 reads TGTGCCAGCAGTTCCCAGGGAAATCAGCCCCAGCATTTT.

The chain links TRBV7-3 to TRBJ2-6; no firm D call. The CDR3 runs to 13 residues. Germline CDR1 and CDR2: SGHTA and FQGTGA. V shed 2 bases and J shed 4 bases, with 3 bases lying between them. For the CDR3, the DNA is TGTGCCAGCAGCTTAGACGGGGCCAACGTCCTGACTTTC. Amino acid sequence: CASSLDGANVLTF.

The chain uses TRBV5-6 and TRBJ1-2; TRBD1 is a possible D gene (5 bases). The V end was cut by 1 base, the J end by 2 bases, with 9 bases between. In germline, CDR1 is SGHDT, CDR2 YYEEEE. The CDR3 spans 14 residues. Here the CDR3 DNA reads TGTGCCAGCAGCTTGCCAGGGATAAACTATGGCTACACCTTC. This codes for CASSLPGINYGYTF.

This chain joins TRBV7-8 and TRBJ2-3; TRBD2 matches 9 bases. Germline lookup yields CDR1 SGHVS and CDR2 FQNEAQ. J lost 8 bases, V lost 9 bases, and 6 bases had no gene match. This CDR3 region has 12 residues. Here the CDR3 reads CASASGAGTQYF. The CDR3 DNA is TGTGCCAGTGCTAGCGGGGCGGGTACGCAGTATTTT.

This chain links TRBV27 with TRBJ1-4; TRBD1 aligns across 7 bases. This CDR3 has 16 amino acids. Trimming took 5 bases from V and 6 from J; bases not matched to a gene: 12. CDR1 and CDR2 (germline): MNHEY, SMNVEV (reference sequence). The CDR3 sequence is CASSPLSGGGDEKLFF. The CDR3 DNA is TGTGCCAGCAGTCCCCTCTCAGGGGGTGGTGATGAAAAACTGTTTTTT.

This clone was detected only a few times. This chain uses TRBV6-6 with TRBJ1-5, with a possible D match to TRBD1 (5 bases). This CDR3 has 13 residues. Trimming left V 5 bases short and J 3 bases short, with 8 bases between. The V gene's germline CDR1 is MNHNY and CDR2 SVGAGI (reference sequence). CDR3: CASSGQYNQPQHF. The CDR3 nucleotides read TGTGCCAGCAGTGGACAATACAATCAGCCCCAGCATTTT.

The chain carries TRBV4-1 and TRBJ2-7; a possible D gene is TRBD2 (6 bases). Germline V gives CDR1 MGHRA, CDR2 YSYEKL. This CDR3 is 14 amino acids long. V was clipped by 3 bases and J by 3 bases, with 12 bases between them. The CDR3 bases are TGCGCCAGCAGCCAGGGGACTGGAGTCTACGAGCAGTACTTC. This translates into CASSQGTGVYEQYF.

This clone was counted a few times. The chain employs TRBV6-6 and TRBJ2-1; 9 nucleotides agree with TRBD1. Germline lookup yields CDR1 MNHNY and CDR2 SVGAGI (reference sequence). The CDR3 extends over 15 amino acids. J was trimmed by 4 bases and V by 7 bases; bases with no gene match: 8. CDR3 nucleotide sequence: TGTGCCAGCACCCCGGGACAGGGACTTTACAATGAGCAGTTCTTC. Its translation is CASTPGQGLYNEQFF.